The 8 T cell receptor beta chains below all came from one sample that was sequenced in a study of T cells after posttransplantation cyclophosphamide. The protocol was immunoSEQ multiplex PCR, while the TCRdb copy is restricted to in-frame clones and leaves out a portion. Sampling found tens of thousands of clones, none seen once. Treatment was busulfan-fludarabine conditioning, a marrow graft, and cyclophosphamide on days +3 and +4. Here the sequenced sample was PBMCs, taken after allogeneic stem cell transplant with posttransplant cyclophosphamide. These TCRs come from a male patient in his late teens or twenties who received an allogeneic stem cell transplant from a related donor, was CMV-positive, and had no GVHD. Some T cells may be transferred from the graft donor.

In its sample, this clone was seen many times. The V gene is TRBV7-3, the J gene TRBJ2-1, with 9 bases identical to TRBD2. This CDR3 has 17 amino acids. Trimming cost V 5 bases and J 3 bases; bases outside gene matches: 11. Germline V CDR1 and CDR2: SGHTA, FQGTGA. CDR3 nucleotide sequence: TGTGCCAGCAGCCAACGACCAGCGGGAGGAATCTACAATGAGCAGTTCTTC. It yields the protein CASSQRPAGGIYNEQFF.

This clone has at least ten counts. The chain combines TRBV4-1 with TRBJ2-4; D gene uncertain. Germline V lookup: CDR1 MGHRA, CDR2 YSYEKL. This CDR3 has 14 residues. Trimming shortened V by 3 bases and J by 1 base, and 7 bases separated the two germline ends. The CDR3 nucleotides are TGCGCCAGCAGCCACCCGAGGGCCAAAAACATTCAGTACTTC. It codes for CASSHPRAKNIQYF.

This sequence joins TRBV4-3 and TRBJ2-6; no clear D. V lost 1 base and J 0 bases, leaving 10 bases between the germline ends. Germline CDR1 LGHNA, CDR2 YSLEER. The CDR3 has 17 amino acids. DNA for the CDR3: TGCGCCAGCAGCCAAGCCTTACAGAGCTCTGGGGCCAACGTCCTGACTTTC. Translation: CASSQALQSSGANVLTF.

This clone was picked up many times. This sequence joins TRBV9 and TRBJ2-2, with D maybe TRBD2 (6 bases). CDR1 and CDR2 from the germline V gene are SGDLS and YYNGEE. The CDR3 loop spans 14 amino acids. V was trimmed by 0 bases and J by 6 bases, leaving 9 bases between them. CDR3 nucleotide sequence: TGTGCCAGCAGCGTAGGTGGGGGGTCCGGGGAGCTGTTTTTT. Translation gives CASSVGGGSGELFF.

This clone was counted ten times or more. This rearrangement joins TRBV18 to TRBJ1-1; the D is unclear. This CDR3 has 14 amino acids. V lost 2 bases and J lost 1, with 8 bases in between. Germline V CDR1 and CDR2: KGHSH, LQKENI. This CDR3 reads CASSPEGWNTEAFF. DNA for the CDR3: TGTGCCAGCTCACCAGAGGGATGGAACACTGAAGCTTTCTTT.

This clone has a count of ten or more. The chain uses TRBV19 and TRBJ2-7; TRBD2 agrees at 7 bases. V shed 10 bases and J 3 bases; nucleotides not matched to a gene: 12. The CDR3 loop spans 14 amino acids. CDR1 is LNHDA, CDR2 SQIVND, per germline (reference sequence). The CDR3 is CATRWASGDYEQYF. CDR3 nucleotide sequence: TGTGCCACCCGGTGGGCTAGCGGAGACTACGAGCAGTACTTC.

This clone was seen many times. The chain combines TRBV10-2 with TRBJ1-5; D may be TRBD1 (5 bases). Trimming shortened V by 2 bases and J by 5 bases, and 16 bases separated the two germline ends. The CDR3 length is 16 residues. Per germline, CDR1 WSHSY and CDR2 SAAADI. The CDR3 DNA reads as TGCGCCAGCAGTGAGGGTAGGACCTGGGGGGATCAGCCCCAGCATTTT. This codes for CASSEGRTWGDQPQHF.

Many counts were recorded for this clone. This chain joins TRBV7-2 and TRBJ2-7; D possibly corresponds to TRBD2 (6 bases). The CDR3 consists of 15 residues. Germline-derived CDR1 and CDR2 are SGHTA and FQGNSA. V gave up 4 bases and J gave up 3 bases, with 16 bases separating them. This chain's CDR3 is CASSSAAWRGYEQYF. CDR3 in DNA: TGTGCCAGCAGCTCGGCCGCCTGGAGGGGCTACGAGCAGTACTTC.